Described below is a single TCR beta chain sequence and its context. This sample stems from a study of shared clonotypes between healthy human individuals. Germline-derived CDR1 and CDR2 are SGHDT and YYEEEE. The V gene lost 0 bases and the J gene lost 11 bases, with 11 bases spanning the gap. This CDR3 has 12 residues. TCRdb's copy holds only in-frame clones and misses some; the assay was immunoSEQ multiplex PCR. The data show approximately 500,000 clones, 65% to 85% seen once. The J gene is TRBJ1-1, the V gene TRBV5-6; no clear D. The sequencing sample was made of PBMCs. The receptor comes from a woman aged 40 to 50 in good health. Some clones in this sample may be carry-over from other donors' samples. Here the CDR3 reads CASSLESFGAFF. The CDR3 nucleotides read TGTGCCAGCAGCTTGGAATCCTTCGGGGCTTTCTTT.